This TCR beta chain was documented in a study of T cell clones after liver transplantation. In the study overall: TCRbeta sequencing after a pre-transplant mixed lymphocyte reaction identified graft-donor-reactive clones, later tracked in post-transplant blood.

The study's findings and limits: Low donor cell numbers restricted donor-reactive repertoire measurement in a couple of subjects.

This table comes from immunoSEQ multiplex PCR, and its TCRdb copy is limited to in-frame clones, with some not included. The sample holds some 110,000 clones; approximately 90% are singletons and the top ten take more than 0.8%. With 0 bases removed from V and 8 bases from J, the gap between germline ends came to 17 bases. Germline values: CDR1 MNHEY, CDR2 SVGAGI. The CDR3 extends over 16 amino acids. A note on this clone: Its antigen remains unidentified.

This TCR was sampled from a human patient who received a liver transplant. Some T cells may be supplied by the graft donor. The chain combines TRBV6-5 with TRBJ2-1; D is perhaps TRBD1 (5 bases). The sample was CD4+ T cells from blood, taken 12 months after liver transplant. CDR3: CASSYSKGRLGDEQFF. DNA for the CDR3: TGTGCCAGCAGTTACTCAAAAGGACGGCTAGGGGATGAGCAGTTCTTC.